This is a list of T cell receptor beta chains from one sample in a study of blood T cell repertoires in COVID-19. Assay: immunoSEQ multiplex PCR; the TCRdb copy retains only in-frame clones and omits some. The sample has some 180,000 clones; roughly 80% are singletons. Sequenced sample: peripheral blood. These receptor sequences come from a woman older than 75 with COVID-19, enrolled during active disease. Each CDR3 is given with its conserved first and last residue.

J,V,CDR3
TRBJ2-3,TRBV6-5,CASSYSRDRPTDTQYF
TRBJ1-5,TRBV20-1,CSASMGGQPQHF
TRBJ1-2,TRBV18,CASSPSSDTTNYGYTF
TRBJ2-7,TRBV27,CASTPFPPGLAGYEQYF
TRBJ2-7,TRBV25-1,CASSEHSYEQYF
TRBJ1-1,TRBV12-3/TRBV12-4,CASRETGYTEAFF
TRBJ1-2,TRBV6-2/TRBV6-3,CASSPGQVIYGYTF
TRBJ1-3,TRBV19,CASKPGFNSGNTIYF
TRBJ2-2,TRBV19,CASSMGLAGVVRGELFF
TRBJ1-2,TRBV24-1,CATSEGTDGYTF
TRBJ1-2,TRBV15,CATSGNGIGYTF
TRBJ2-5,TRBV24-1,CATSDTGQGRPGQETQYF
TRBJ1-2,TRBV19,CASSRQRYYGYTF
TRBJ2-2,TRBV9,CASSVGPSGLGGELFF
TRBJ1-6,TRBV27,CASRTTGQLSPLHF
TRBJ1-4,TRBV6-5,CASSLQGRWEKLFF
TRBJ1-6,TRBV19,CASNSMTGPNSPLHF
TRBJ2-7,TRBV18,CASSPLSQGDEQYF
TRBJ1-1,TRBV6-1,CASSDQGLTEAFF
TRBJ1-5,TRBV12-5,CASAGSGNQPQHF
TRBJ2-2,TRBV2,CASKNRTDYTGELFF
TRBJ2-1,TRBV21-1,CASSSGPQHNEQFF
TRBJ1-2,TRBV5-5,CASNDRGRVAGYTF
TRBJ1-2,TRBV7-9,CASSFTGTGVSGYTF
TRBJ1-5,TRBV5-6,CASSHRGARNQPQHF
TRBJ2-3,TRBV4-1,CASSQGQGPSTDTQYF
TRBJ2-2,TRBV5-4,CASSLELAGVVGELFF
TRBJ2-7,TRBV19,CASRRQGTVYEQYF
TRBJ1-6,TRBV6-4,CASSDMVGSPLHF
TRBJ1-5,TRBV2,CASANRGLSNQPQHF
TRBJ1-4,TRBV2,CASTGQGGEKLFF
TRBJ2-1,TRBV20-1,CSASGAGSSYNEQFF
TRBJ1-3,TRBV4-1,CASSQERWASGNTIYF
TRBJ2-7,TRBV2,CASGGQHYEQYF
TRBJ2-1,TRBV10-1,CASSVGGGRSYNEQFF